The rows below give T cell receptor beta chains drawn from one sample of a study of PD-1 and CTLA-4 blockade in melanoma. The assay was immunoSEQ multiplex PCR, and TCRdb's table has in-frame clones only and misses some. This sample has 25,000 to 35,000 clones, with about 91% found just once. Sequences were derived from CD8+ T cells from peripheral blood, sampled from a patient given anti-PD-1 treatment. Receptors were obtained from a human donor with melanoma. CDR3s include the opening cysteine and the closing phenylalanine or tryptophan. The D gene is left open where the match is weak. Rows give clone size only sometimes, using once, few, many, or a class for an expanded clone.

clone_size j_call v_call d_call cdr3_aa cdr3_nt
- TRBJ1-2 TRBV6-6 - CASSYETGFGYTF TGTGCCAGCAGTTACGAGACAGGCTTTGGCTACACCTTC
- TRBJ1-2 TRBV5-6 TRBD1 CASSPELLTGENGYTF TGTGCCAGCAGCCCCGAACTTCTGACAGGGGAGAACGGCTACACCTTC
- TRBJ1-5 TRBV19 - CASSDKGQYHQPQHF TGTGCCAGTAGCGACAAAGGACAGTATCATCAGCCCCAGCATTTT
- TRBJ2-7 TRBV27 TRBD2 CATSPGTSGYEQYF TGTGCCACTTCCCCCGGGACTAGCGGGTACGAGCAGTACTTC
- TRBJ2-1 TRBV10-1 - CASSELGGMDNEQFF TGCGCCAGCAGTGAGTTGGGGGGCATGGACAATGAGCAGTTCTTC
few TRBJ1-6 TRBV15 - CATSRGSGVNSPLHF TGTGCCACCAGCAGGGGATCAGGGGTAAATTCACCCCTCCACTTT
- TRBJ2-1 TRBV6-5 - CASSLGTNNNEQFF TGTGCCAGCAGTCTAGGGACAAATAACAATGAGCAGTTCTTC
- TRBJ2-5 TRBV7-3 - CASSLGGGNQETQYF TGTGCCAGCAGCTTAGGGGGTGGAAACCAAGAGACCCAGTACTTC
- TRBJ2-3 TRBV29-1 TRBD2 CSGSGRYTDTQYF TGCAGCGGAAGCGGGAGGTACACAGATACGCAGTATTTT
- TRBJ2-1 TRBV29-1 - CSVVGYNEQFF TGCAGCGTTGTAGGGTACAATGAGCAGTTCTTC
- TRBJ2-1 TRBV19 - CASSIDQGGTRNEQFF TGTGCCAGTAGTATAGATCAGGGGGGTACCAGGAATGAGCAGTTCTTC
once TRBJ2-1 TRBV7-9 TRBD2 CASSSIVPAGGREQFF TGTGCCAGCAGCTCCATAGTCCCGGCGGGAGGAAGAGAGCAGTTCTTC
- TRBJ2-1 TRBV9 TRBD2 CASSVASGGAYEQFF TGTGCCAGCAGCGTAGCCAGCGGGGGGGCCTATGAGCAGTTCTTC
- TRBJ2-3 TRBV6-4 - CASSEKGETDTQYF TGTGCCAGCAGTGAAAAGGGCGAGACAGATACGCAGTATTTT
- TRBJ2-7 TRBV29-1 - CSVEEGVGEQYF TGCAGCGTTGAAGAGGGGGTGGGAGAGCAGTACTTC
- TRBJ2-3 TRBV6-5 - CASSYLRGGGDTQYF TGTGCCAGCAGTTACTTGAGGGGTGGGGGAGATACGCAGTATTTT
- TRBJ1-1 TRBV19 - CASRSTEAFF TGTGCCAGTAGGAGCACTGAAGCTTTCTTT
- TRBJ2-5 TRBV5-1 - CASSPRTGAETQYF TGCGCCAGCAGCCCGCGGACTGGGGCAGAGACCCAGTACTTC
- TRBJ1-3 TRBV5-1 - CASSLDDTIYF TGCGCCAGCAGCTTGGATGACACCATATATTTT
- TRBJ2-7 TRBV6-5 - CASSYRGFNEQYF TGTGCCAGCAGTTATAGGGGTTTCAACGAGCAGTACTTC
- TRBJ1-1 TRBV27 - CASSLGGDTEAFF TGTGCCAGCAGTTTGGGGGGGGACACTGAAGCTTTCTTT
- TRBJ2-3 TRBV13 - CASSTVDRNTQYF TGTGCCAGCAGCACCGTGGACAGAAATACGCAGTATTTT
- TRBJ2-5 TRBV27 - CASSSLLGARETQYF TGTGCCAGCTCATCCCTCCTGGGGGCGAGGGAGACCCAGTACTTC
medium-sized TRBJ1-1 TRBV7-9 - CASSSFGDAEAFF TGTGCCAGCAGCTCCTTCGGGGACGCTGAAGCTTTCTTT
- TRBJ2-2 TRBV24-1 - CATSDWTENTGELFF TGTGCCACCAGTGACTGGACCGAAAACACCGGGGAGCTGTTTTTT
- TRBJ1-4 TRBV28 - CASSSSPPASTNEKLFF TGTGCCAGCAGTTCCTCCCCACCTGCCTCTACAAATGAAAAACTGTTTTTT
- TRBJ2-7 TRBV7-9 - CASSGRAGKVDEQYF TGTGCCAGCAGCGGGCGGGCAGGGAAAGTCGACGAGCAGTACTTC
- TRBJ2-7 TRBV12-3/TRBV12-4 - CASSPSRYEQYF TGTGCCAGCAGTCCCTCCCGATACGAGCAGTACTTC